This T cell receptor beta chain derives from a study of CD8 T cells in ankylosing spondylitis. Study results and limitations: Seemingly distinctive of ankylosing spondylitis blood was a TCR beta motif formed by eight highly homologous variants. A CD8+ phenotype characterized the disease-linked clones, which were relatively rare in peripheral blood.

This clonotype was counted ten times or more. Its target is not known. Quantitative 5'-RACE with molecular barcodes produced the TCR beta libraries. MiXCR was run by TCRdb on the 5' RACE reads, yielding one entry per CDR3 protein. Among tens of thousands of distinct CDR3 sequences listed, 2% to 3% were seen once. Sequencing used blood, either unsorted or a sorted T cell fraction (not recorded which). The receptor comes from a female donor with ankylosing spondylitis or in good health (not recorded which).

CDR3 in DNA: TGTGCCAGCAGCGAGGACAGCTACAATGAGCAGTTCTTC. This sequence encodes CASSEDSYNEQFF. This chain connects TRBV9 to TRBJ2-1, with a tentative D call TRBD1 (6 bases). Trimming cost V 3 bases and J 3 bases, with 7 bases left between them. CDR1 SGDLS and CDR2 YYNGEE come from the germline V gene. CDR3 size: 13 residues.